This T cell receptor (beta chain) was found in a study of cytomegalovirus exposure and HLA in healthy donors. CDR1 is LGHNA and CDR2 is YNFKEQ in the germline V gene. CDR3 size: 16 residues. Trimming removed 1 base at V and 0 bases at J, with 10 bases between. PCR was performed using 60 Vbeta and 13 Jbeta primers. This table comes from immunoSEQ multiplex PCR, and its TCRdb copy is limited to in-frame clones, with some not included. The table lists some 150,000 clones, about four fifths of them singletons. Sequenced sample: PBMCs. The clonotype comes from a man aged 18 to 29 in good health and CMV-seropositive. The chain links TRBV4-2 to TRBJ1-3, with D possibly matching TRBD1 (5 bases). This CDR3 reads CASSQGRANSGNTIYF. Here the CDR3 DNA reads TGTGCCAGCAGCCAAGGCAGGGCAAACTCTGGAAACACCATATATTTT.